This T cell receptor (beta chain) was observed in a study of post-analysis software for immune sequencing data. Unique molecular identifiers featured in each of the TCR beta cDNA libraries. One entry per CDR3 protein results from TCRdb running MiXCR on the PCR reads. Of approximately 690,000 distinct CDR3 sequences in the sample, 55% to 60% were seen once. Worth noting for this clonotype: What it recognizes is unknown.

Whole-study findings and limits: With TRBV5-6, TRBV5-1 and TRBV20-1 included, five TRBV segments were more frequent in patients than in controls. People with multiple sclerosis had a significantly lower normalized Chao1 diversity than controls did.

The V end was cut by 3 bases, the J end by 4 bases, with 9 bases between. The CDR3 is made up of 13 amino acids. The source of this sequence is a girl aged 2-15 years with multiple sclerosis. Sequenced: blood. The chain recombines TRBV12-3 or TRBV12-4 with TRBJ1-1; D is perhaps TRBD1 (5 bases). CDR3 DNA: TGTGCCAGCAGTTTTCCAGGGCCCACTGAAGCTTTCTTT. It specifies CASSFPGPTEAFF.